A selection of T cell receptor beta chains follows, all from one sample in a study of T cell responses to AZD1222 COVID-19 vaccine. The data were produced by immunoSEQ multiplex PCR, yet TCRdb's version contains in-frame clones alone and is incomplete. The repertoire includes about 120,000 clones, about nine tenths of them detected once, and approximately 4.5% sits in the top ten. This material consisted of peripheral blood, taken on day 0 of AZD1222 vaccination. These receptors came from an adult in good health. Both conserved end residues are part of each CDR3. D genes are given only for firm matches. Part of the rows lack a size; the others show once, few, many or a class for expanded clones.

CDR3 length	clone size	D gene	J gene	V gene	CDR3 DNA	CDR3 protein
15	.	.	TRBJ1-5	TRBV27	TGTGCCAGCAGTTTAGCGGGGGGGAGCAATCAGCCCCAGCATTTT	CASSLAGGSNQPQHF
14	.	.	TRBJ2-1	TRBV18	TGTGCCAGCTCACCAGCCCACCCCTACAATGAGCAGTTCTTC	CASSPAHPYNEQFF
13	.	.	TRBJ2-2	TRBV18	TGTGCCAGCTCACCACTTGGGGTCGGGGAGCTGTTTTTT	CASSPLGVGELFF
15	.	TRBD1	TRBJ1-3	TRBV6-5	TGTGCCAGCAGTACGGACAGGGCAGCGGGAAACACCATATATTTT	CASSTDRAAGNTIYF
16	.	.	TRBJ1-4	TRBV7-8	TGTGCCAGCAGCAAGACGAACGGACAGCTAGGAGAAAAACTGTTTTTT	CASSKTNGQLGEKLFF
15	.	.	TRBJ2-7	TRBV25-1	TGTGCCAGCAGTGGGGGGAGACAGACTACTTACGAGCAGTACTTC	CASSGGRQTTYEQYF
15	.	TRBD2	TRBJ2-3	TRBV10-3	TGTGCCACCACTAGCGGGGGGGCCGGGAAAGATACGCAGTATTTT	CATTSGGAGKDTQYF
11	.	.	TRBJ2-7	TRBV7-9	TGTGCCAGCAGCTCAGTAGGTGAGCAGTACTTC	CASSSVGEQYF
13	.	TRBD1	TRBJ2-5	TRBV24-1	TGTGCCACCACTCAGGGGGTAGAGGAGACCCAGTACTTC	CATTQGVEETQYF
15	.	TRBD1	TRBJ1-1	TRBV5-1	TGCGCCAGCAGCCCAAACAGGGGACTGAACACTGAAGCTTTCTTT	CASSPNRGLNTEAFF
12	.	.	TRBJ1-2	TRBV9	TGTGCCAGCAGCGTCAAACAGGGACGCTACACCTTC	CASSVKQGRYTF
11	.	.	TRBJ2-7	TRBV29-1	TGCAGCGGGACCCACTTCTACGAGCAGTACTTC	CSGTHFYEQYF
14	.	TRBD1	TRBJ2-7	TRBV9	TGTGCCAGCAGCGCGAGACAGGGGGACTACGAGCAGTACTTC	CASSARQGDYEQYF
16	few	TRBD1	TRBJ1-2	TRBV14	TGTGCCAGCAGCCAAGATCTATTACAGGGGTTTGCTGGCTACACCTTC	CASSQDLLQGFAGYTF
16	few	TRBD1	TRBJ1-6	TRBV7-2	TGTGCCAGCAGCCGCCGGGACAGGGGGCGCGAATCACCCCTCCACTTT	CASSRRDRGRESPLHF
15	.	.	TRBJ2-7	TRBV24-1	TGTGCCACCAGTGATTCGACCCTGGGGACCTACGAGCAGTACTTC	CATSDSTLGTYEQYF
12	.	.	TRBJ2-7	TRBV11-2	TGTGCCAGCAGCTGGCGAACCTACGAGCAGTACTTC	CASSWRTYEQYF
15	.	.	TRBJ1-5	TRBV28	TGTGCCAGCAGCCCCGGGACACATAGCAATCAGCCCCAGCATTTT	CASSPGTHSNQPQHF
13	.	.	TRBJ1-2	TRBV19	TGTGCCAGTAGTATGCCAGGGCTGGATGGCTACACCTTC	CASSMPGLDGYTF
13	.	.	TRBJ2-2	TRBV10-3	TGTGCCATCAGCCTCAGTCCTACCGGGGAGCTGTTTTTT	CAISLSPTGELFF
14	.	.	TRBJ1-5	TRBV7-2	TGTGCCAGCAGCCCTAGCCGGGGACATCAGCCCCAGCATTTT	CASSPSRGHQPQHF
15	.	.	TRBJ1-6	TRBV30	TGTGCCTGGAGAGACGAGGCGCCGAATAATTCACCCCTCCACTTT	CAWRDEAPNNSPLHF
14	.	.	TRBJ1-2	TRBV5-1	TGCGCCAGCAGCTTGGTCCAGGGGAACTATGGCTACACCTTC	CASSLVQGNYGYTF
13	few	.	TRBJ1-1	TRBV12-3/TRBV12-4	TGTGCCAGCAGTTTGCTTAAGGACACTGAAGCTTTCTTT	CASSLLKDTEAFF
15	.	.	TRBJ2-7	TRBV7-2	TGTGCCAGCAGCTCCCCCCTTGTTTTGGGAGGCGAGCAGTACTTC	CASSSPLVLGGEQYF
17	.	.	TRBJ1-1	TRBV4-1	TGCGCCAGCAGCCAAGAGACTCTCGACAGGCTGAACACTGAAGCTTTCTTT	CASSQETLDRLNTEAFF
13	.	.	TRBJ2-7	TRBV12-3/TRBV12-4	TGTGCCAGCAGTATCGGACAGAGCTACGAGCAGTACTTC	CASSIGQSYEQYF
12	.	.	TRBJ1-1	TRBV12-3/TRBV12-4	TGTGCCACCGGACGTGGACAGTCTGAAGCTTTCTTT	CATGRGQSEAFF
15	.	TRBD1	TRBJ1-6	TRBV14	TGTGCCAGCAGCCAAAGGACAGGGGGCGTTATGCCCCTCCACTTT	CASSQRTGGVMPLHF
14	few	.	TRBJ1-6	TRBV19	TGTGCCAGTAGTATAGTAGGGGTCAACTCACCCCTCCACTTT	CASSIVGVNSPLHF
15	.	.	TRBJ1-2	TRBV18	TGTGCCAGCTCACCTACCGAACGACAGAACTATGGCTACACCTTC	CASSPTERQNYGYTF
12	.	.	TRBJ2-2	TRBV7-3	TGTGCCAGCAGCTTAACGCTCGGGGAGCTGTTTTTT	CASSLTLGELFF
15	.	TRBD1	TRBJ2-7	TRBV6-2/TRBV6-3	TGTGCCAGCAGTTACTTTGGGACAGGGGGCCGCGAGCAGTACTTC	CASSYFGTGGREQYF
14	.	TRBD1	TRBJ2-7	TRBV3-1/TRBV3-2	TGTGCCAGCAGCCCGGGGACAGGGGGGTACGAGCAGTACTTC	CASSPGTGGYEQYF
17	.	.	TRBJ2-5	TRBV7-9	TGTGCCAGCAGCTTATTGGTTTGGGGAGTGCATGCCGAGACCCAGTACTTC	CASSLLVWGVHAETQYF
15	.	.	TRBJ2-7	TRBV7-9	TGTGCCAGCAGCTTAATGGACAGTGCATCCTACGAGCAGTACTTC	CASSLMDSASYEQYF
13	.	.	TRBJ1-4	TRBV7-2	TGTGCCAGCAGCCCCAGGGCCGGAAAAAAACTGTTTTTT	CASSPRAGKKLFF
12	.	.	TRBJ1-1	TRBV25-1	TGTGCCAGCAGTCCAGGGAACACTGAAGCTTTCTTT	CASSPGNTEAFF
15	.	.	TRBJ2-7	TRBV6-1	TGTGCCAGCAGTGAAGTCGCAGGTAGCTCCTACGAGCAGTACTTC	CASSEVAGSSYEQYF
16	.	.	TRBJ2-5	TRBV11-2	TGTGCCAGCAGCTTAGATCGAACCGGGGCACAAGAGACCCAGTACTTC	CASSLDRTGAQETQYF
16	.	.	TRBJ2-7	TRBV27	TGTGCCAGCAGTTTAATTTCCGGGCCCGCGGTCTCCGAGCAGTACTTC	CASSLISGPAVSEQYF
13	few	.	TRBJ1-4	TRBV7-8	TGTGCCAGCAGCCGCAAGGGACGTGAAAAACTGTTTTTT	CASSRKGREKLFF
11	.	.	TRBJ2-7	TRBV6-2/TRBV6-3	TGTGCCAGCAGTTTAGACTACGAGCAGTACTTC	CASSLDYEQYF
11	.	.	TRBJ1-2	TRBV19	TGTGCCATGGTTTCAAGGGTTAGCTACACCTTC	CAMVSRVSYTF
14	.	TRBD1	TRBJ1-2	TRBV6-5	TGTGCCAGCGTCCCCAAGGGGGCGCGTAATGGCTACACCTTC	CASVPKGARNGYTF
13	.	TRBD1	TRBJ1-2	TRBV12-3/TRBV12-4	TGTGCCAGCAGCCCTGGACAGGTCTATGGCTACACCTTC	CASSPGQVYGYTF
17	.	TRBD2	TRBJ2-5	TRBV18	TGTGCCAGCTCACCACCCTGGCTAGCGGGGCCCCAAGAGACCCAGTACTTC	CASSPPWLAGPQETQYF
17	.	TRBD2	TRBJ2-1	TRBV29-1	TGCAGCGCCCTAGGGACTAGCGGGGGGCTCGTGTACAATGAGCAGTTCTTC	CSALGTSGGLVYNEQFF
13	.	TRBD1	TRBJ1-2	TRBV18	TGTGCCAGCTCAGCAAAAACAGGGGGCGGCTACACCTTC	CASSAKTGGGYTF
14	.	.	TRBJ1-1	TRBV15	TGTGCCACCAGCAGAAAAACTTGGAACACTGAAGCTTTCTTT	CATSRKTWNTEAFF
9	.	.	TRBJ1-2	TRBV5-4	TGTGCCAGCAGCCCGCCCTACACCTTC	CASSPPYTF
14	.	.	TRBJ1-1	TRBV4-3	TGCGCCAGCAGCTCCCGGACAGCGAACACTGAAGCTTTCTTT	CASSSRTANTEAFF
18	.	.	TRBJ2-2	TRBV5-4	TGTGCCAGCAGCTTATCGTTCACTAGTCAAAAAGACACCGGGGAGCTGTTTTTT	CASSLSFTSQKDTGELFF